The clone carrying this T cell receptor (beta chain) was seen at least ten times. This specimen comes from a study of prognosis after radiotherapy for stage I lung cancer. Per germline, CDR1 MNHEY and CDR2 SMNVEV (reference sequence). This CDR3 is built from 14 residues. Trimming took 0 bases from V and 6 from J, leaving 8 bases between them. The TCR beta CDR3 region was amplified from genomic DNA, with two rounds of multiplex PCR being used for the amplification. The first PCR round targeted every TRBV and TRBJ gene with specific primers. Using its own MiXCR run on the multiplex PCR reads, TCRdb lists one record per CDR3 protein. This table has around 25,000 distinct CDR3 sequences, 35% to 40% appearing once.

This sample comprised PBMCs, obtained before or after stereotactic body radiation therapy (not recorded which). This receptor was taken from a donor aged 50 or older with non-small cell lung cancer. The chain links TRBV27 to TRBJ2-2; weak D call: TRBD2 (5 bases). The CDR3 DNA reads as TGTGCCAGCAGTTTATCGTTGAGGGCCGGGGAGCTGTTTTTT. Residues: CASSLSLRAGELFF.